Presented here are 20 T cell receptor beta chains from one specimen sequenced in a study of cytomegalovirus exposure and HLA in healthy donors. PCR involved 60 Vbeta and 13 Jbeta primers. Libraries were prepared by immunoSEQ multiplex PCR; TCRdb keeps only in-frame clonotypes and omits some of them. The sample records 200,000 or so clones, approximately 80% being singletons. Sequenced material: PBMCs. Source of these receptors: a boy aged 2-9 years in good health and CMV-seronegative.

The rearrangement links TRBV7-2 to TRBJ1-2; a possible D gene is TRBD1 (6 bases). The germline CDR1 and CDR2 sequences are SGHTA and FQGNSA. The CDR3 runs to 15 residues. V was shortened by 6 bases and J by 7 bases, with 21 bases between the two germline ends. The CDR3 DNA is TGTGCCAGCAGTACCGGTGTACAGGGCCCATCTGGCTACACCTTC. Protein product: CASSTGVQGPSGYTF.

The CDR3 bases are TGTGCCAGCAGAGAGATACCGACAGGAGATACGCAGTATTTT. It codes for CASREIPTGDTQYF. V is TRBV6-1 and J is TRBJ2-3; D may be TRBD1 (6 bases). This CDR3 contains 14 residues. V was cut by 6 bases and J by 5 bases, with 15 bases left in between. CDR1 and CDR2 from the germline V gene are MNHNS and SASEGT.

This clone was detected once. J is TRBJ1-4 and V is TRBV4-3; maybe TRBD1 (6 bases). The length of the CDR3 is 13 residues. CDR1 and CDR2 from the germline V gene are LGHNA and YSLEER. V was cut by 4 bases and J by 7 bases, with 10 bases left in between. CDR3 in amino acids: CASSPQGSEKLFF. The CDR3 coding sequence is TGCGCCAGCAGCCCCCAGGGGAGTGAAAAACTGTTTTTT.

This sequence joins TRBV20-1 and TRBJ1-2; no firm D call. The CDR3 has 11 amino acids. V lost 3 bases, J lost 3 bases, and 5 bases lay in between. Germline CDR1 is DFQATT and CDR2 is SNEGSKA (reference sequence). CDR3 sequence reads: CSASPDYGYTF. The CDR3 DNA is TGCAGTGCTAGCCCGGACTATGGCTACACCTTC.

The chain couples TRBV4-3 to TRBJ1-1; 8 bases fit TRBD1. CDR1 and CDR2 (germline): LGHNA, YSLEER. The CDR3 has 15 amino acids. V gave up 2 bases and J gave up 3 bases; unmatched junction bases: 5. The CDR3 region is CASSQPGQAYTEAFF. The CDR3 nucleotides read TGCGCCAGCAGCCAACCGGGACAGGCTTACACTGAAGCTTTCTTT.

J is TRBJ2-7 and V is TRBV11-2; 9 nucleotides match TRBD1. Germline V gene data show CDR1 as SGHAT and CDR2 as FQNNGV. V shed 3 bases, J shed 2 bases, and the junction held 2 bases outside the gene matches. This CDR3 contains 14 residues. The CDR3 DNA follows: TGTGCCAGCAGCTTCGGGACAGGGACCTACGAGCAGTACTTC. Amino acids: CASSFGTGTYEQYF.

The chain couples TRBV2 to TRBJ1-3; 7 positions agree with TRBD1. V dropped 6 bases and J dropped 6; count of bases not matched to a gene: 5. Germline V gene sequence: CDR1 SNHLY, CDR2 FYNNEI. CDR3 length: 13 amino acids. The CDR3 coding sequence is TGTGCCAGCAGGAGAACAGGGGAAAACACCATATATTTT. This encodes CASRRTGENTIYF. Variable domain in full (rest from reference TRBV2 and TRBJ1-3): EPEVTQTPSHQVTQMGQEVILRCVPISNHLYFYWYRQILGQKVEFLVSFYNNEISEKSEIFDDQFSVERPDGSNFTLKIRSTKLEDSAMYFCASRRTGENTIYFGEGSWLTVV.

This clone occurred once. CDR3 coding DNA: TGTGCCAGCAGCTTTCAGGGGACACCCCTCCACTTT. Translating it yields CASSFQGTPLHF. The chain has TRBV5-8 and TRBJ1-6; tentative D call: TRBD1 (6 bases). Germline V CDR1 and CDR2: SGHTS, YDEGEE. This CDR3 has 12 residues. The ends were cut back, 2 bases at V and 11 bases at J, with 8 bases in the middle. Filled out from reference TRBV5-8 and TRBJ1-6, the complete variable domain reads EAGVTQSPTHLIKTRGQQATLRCSPISGHTSVYWYQQALGLGLQFLLWYDEGEERNRGNFPPRFSGRQFPNYSSELNVNALELEDSALYLCASSFQGTPLHFGNGTRLTVT.

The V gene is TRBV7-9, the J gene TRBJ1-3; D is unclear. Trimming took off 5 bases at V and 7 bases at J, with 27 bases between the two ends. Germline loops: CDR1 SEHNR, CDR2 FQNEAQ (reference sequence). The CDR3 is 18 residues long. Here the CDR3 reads CASSAPPLLGVMKNTIYF. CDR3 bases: TGTGCCAGCAGCGCCCCTCCCCTTCTCGGGGTTATGAAGAACACCATATATTTT.

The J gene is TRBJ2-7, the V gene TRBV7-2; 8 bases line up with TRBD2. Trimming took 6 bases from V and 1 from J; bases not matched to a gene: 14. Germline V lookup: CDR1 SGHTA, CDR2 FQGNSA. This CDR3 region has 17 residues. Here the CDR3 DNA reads TGTGCCAGCAGTTCCCAGACCGGACTAGCCCGGTCCTACGAGCAGTACTTC. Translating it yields CASSSQTGLARSYEQYF.

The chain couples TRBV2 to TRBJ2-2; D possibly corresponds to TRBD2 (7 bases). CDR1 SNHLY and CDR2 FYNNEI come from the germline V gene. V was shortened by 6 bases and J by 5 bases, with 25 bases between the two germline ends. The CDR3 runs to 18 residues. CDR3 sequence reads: CASSLWGGAPAGTGELFF. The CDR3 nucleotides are TGTGCCAGCAGCCTCTGGGGGGGGGCCCCGGCTGGGACCGGGGAGCTGTTTTTT.

CDR3 residues: CSVWTGLHEKLFF. The DNA for the CDR3 is TGCAGCGTTTGGACAGGGCTTCATGAAAAACTGTTTTTT. The chain links TRBV29-1 to TRBJ1-4, with 8 bases matching TRBD1. Germline CDR1 reads SQVTM; CDR2 reads ANQGSEA. The V and J ends lost 5 bases and 6 bases, in that order; junction bases with no gene match: 5. This CDR3 is built from 13 residues.

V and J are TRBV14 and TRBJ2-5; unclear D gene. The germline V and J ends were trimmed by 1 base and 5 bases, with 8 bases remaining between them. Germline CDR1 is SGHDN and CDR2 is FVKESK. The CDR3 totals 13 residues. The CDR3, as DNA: TGTGCCAGCAGCCAAGGGGTCGGGGAGACCCAGTACTTC. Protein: CASSQGVGETQYF.

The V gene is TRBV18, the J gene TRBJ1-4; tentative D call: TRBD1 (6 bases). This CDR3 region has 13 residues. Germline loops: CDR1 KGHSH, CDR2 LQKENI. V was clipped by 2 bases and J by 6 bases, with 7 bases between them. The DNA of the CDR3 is TGTGCCAGCTCACCAGCAGGGGATGAAAAACTGTTTTTT. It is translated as CASSPAGDEKLFF.

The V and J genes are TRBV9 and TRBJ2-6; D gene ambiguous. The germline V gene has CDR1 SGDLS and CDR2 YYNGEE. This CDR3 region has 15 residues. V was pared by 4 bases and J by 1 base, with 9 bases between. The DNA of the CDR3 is TGTGCCAGCAGCAAAGAGGAGTCTGGGGCCAACGTCCTGACTTTC. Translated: CASSKEESGANVLTF.

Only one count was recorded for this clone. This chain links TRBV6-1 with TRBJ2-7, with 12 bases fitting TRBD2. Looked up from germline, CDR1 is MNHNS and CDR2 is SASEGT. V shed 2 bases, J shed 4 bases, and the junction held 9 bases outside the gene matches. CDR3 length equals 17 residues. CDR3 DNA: TGTGCCAGCAGTGAACGTTGGACTAGCGGGGCTTATTACGAGCAGTACTTC. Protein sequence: CASSERWTSGAYYEQYF.

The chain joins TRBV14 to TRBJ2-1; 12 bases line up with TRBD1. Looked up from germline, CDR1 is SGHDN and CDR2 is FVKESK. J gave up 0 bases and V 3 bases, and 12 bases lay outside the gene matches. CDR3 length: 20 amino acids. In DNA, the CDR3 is TGTGCCAGCAGCCACTTTCCGGGACAGGGGGCTCCCAGCTCCTACAATGAGCAGTTCTTC. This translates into CASSHFPGQGAPSSYNEQFF.

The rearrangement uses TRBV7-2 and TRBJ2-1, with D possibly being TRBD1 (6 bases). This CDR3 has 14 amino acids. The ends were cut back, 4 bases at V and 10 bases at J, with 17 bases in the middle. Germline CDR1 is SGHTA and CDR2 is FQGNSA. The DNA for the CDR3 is TGTGCCAGCAGCTCGAGCGGACAGTTGGAGGAGCAGTTCTTC. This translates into CASSSSGQLEEQFF.

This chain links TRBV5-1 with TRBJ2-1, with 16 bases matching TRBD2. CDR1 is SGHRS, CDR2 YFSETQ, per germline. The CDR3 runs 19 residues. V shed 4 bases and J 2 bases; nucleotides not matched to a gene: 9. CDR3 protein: CASSPMGLAGGNTYNEQFF. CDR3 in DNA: TGCGCCAGCAGCCCCATGGGACTAGCGGGGGGGAATACCTACAATGAGCAGTTCTTC.

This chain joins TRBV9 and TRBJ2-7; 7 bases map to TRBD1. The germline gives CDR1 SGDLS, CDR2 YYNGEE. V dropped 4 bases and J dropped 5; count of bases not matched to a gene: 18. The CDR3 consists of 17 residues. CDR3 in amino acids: CASSPGARDSASNEQYF. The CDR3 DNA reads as TGTGCCAGCAGCCCCGGCGCCCGGGACAGCGCCTCTAACGAGCAGTACTTC. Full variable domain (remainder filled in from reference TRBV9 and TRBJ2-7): DSGVTQTPKHLITATGQRVTLRCSPRSGDLSVYWYQQSLDQGLQFLIQYYNGEERAKGNILERFSAQQFPDLHSELNLSSLELGDSALYFCASSPGARDSASNEQYFGPGTRLTVT.